Following are 8 T cell receptor beta chains from one sample sequenced in a study of radiotherapy plus CTLA-4 blockade in lung cancer. TCRdb's table, derived via immunoSEQ multiplex PCR, lists solely in-frame clones and lacks some. The data hold 40,000 to 50,000 clones, with approximately 85% observed a single time. The sample here was peripheral blood, taken from a patient treated with radiotherapy plus ipilimumab. The receptors derive from a human donor with non-small cell lung cancer who had stable disease on radiotherapy plus ipilimumab.

This clone was counted once. The chain recombines TRBV5-8 with TRBJ2-2; D is possibly TRBD2 (5 bases). This CDR3 is built from 12 residues. In germline, CDR1 is SGHTS, CDR2 YDEGEE. The V end lost 4 bases, the J end lost 8 bases, and 9 bases lay between the germline ends. CDR3 nucleotides: TGTGCCAGCAGCGCCTGGAGGGGGGAGCTGTTTTTT. Encoded protein: CASSAWRGELFF.

This rearrangement joins TRBV9 to TRBJ2-3; D gene unclear. CDR3 size: 14 residues. Germline V gene data show CDR1 as SGDLS and CDR2 as YYNGEE. The V end was cut by 0 bases, the J end by 0 bases, with 5 bases between. The CDR3 DNA is TGTGCCAGCAGCGTAGAGCCTAGCACAGATACGCAGTATTTT. Residues: CASSVEPSTDTQYF.

The rearrangement links TRBV28 to TRBJ1-1; D possibly corresponds to TRBD1 (5 bases). CDR3 size: 14 residues. V was pared by 7 bases and J by 1 base, with 13 bases between. Germline lookup yields CDR1 MDHEN and CDR2 SYDVKM. CDR3 region: CASKRGTTNTEAFF. The CDR3 DNA reads as TGTGCCAGCAAAAGAGGGACTACGAACACTGAAGCTTTCTTT.

This chain links TRBV7-3 with TRBJ2-2; 7 bases fit TRBD1. Per the germline V gene, CDR1 is SGHTA and CDR2 is FQGTGA. V dropped 6 bases and J dropped 2; count of bases not matched to a gene: 3. The CDR3 is 14 residues long. The CDR3 is CASRQGRNTGELFF. In DNA form, the CDR3 reads TGTGCCAGCAGACAGGGGAGAAACACCGGGGAGCTGTTTTTT.

The chain joins TRBV13 to TRBJ1-6; unclear D gene. The V gene lost 6 bases and the J gene lost 9 bases, with 12 bases spanning the gap. Germline CDR1 PRHDT, CDR2 FYEKMQ (reference sequence). CDR3 size: 13 residues. The CDR3 sequence: CASREGIGSPLHF. DNA for the CDR3: TGTGCCAGCAGGGAGGGAATCGGTTCACCCCTCCACTTT.

The chain employs TRBV9 and TRBJ2-1; TRBD2 is a possible D gene (6 bases). CDR3 length: 15 residues. V was shortened by 2 bases and J by 1 base, with 10 bases between the two germline ends. Per the germline V gene, CDR1 is SGDLS and CDR2 is YYNGEE. Here the CDR3 DNA reads TGTGCCAGCAGCGTCGGGACTGGTTCCTACAATGAGCAGTTCTTC. Amino acids: CASSVGTGSYNEQFF.

The chain recombines TRBV27 with TRBJ1-5; D is undetermined. CDR1 is MNHEY, CDR2 SMNVEV, per germline (reference sequence). This CDR3 spans 16 amino acids. The V end was cut by 6 bases, the J end by 1 base, with 16 bases between. CDR3 nucleotide sequence: TGTGCCAGCAGGCCCGGAGGGAGTTCAAGCAATCAGCCCCAGCATTTT. It translates to CASRPGGSSSNQPQHF.

The chain has TRBV18 and TRBJ2-3; D is possibly TRBD2 (6 bases). Trimming pared 8 bases from V and 7 bases from J, leaving 13 bases between. Germline V gene lookup returns CDR1 KGHSH and CDR2 LQKENI. The CDR3 totals 12 residues. The CDR3 loop reads CASLRGGNTQYF. The CDR3 DNA follows: TGTGCCAGCCTCCGGGGCGGGAATACGCAGTATTTT.